Detailed here is one T cell receptor (beta chain). No antigen is known for it. No base qualities exist here, and no much larger clone lies one base off it. The donors were healthy, HIV-negative adults who had no recently reported acute infections or vaccinations. Only Caucasian adults living in Nashville, Tennessee, USA were represented among the donors. Magnetic negative selection was used to enrich CD4+ T cells, after which naive cells were positively selected on CD45RA and the negative fraction became the memory subset. After blood collection by leukapheresis, PBMCs were isolated using Ficoll-Histopaque density gradient centrifugation and then cryopreserved in the vapor phase of liquid nitrogen. Purity and quantity of every magnetically sorted T cell population were checked by analytical flow cytometry. Each sorted fraction had its genomic DNA isolated and then quantified by UV absorbance on a Nanodrop 2000c.

Looking up the germline V gene (reference sequence) yields CDR1 MNHEY and CDR2 SMNVEV. Including cysteine and phenylalanine, the CDR3 has 14 amino acids. Just CDR3 DNA is preserved here, 42 bases in frame from base 1. Between the V and J ends, shortened by 4 bases and 2 bases respectively, the junction contains 12 bases. Using the deep immunoSEQ assay, multiplex PCR amplified TCR CDR3 regions from genomic DNA. Extracted genomic DNA from each cell subset was spread evenly across all wells of several immunoSEQ 96-well plates, with each plate serving as a replicate. For sorted subsets, about 200 ng genomic DNA, equal to some 28,000 T cell genomes, was loaded into each replicate PCR. Purified libraries were quantified with a Qubit 3.0 fluorometer, sized on a Bioanalyzer 2100, and re-quantified with the KAPA Library Quantification kit. A separate single-read 150-cycle Illumina NextSeq 550 flow cell was used to sequence each immunoSEQ 96-well plate. On the study's bioinformatics: The immunoSEQ output contained only junctional sequences without quality scores, so filtering could not match that applied to full-length reads. To assign V/J genes and CDR3, sequences were annotated against IMGT germline references using PyIR, a Python wrapper for IgBLAST v1.9. Reads were filtered out if the reads had weak V/J assignments (E-value above 1e-6), no CDR3, stop codons, out-of-frame junctions, or ambiguous translated residues. V3J clonotypes were defined by identical inferred V gene, J gene, and CDR3 amino acid sequence. Percentage overlap between repertoires was computed as shared unique clonotypes divided by the size of the smaller repertoire. Repertoire richness was assessed with RTK rarefaction, the Chao1 estimator, and Recon v2.1 estimates of unobserved clonotypes. For all TCRbeta clonotypes obtained by the gDNA method from several donors, generation probabilities were computed with OLGA. TCRdb took this table from immuneACCESS and kept in-frame rearrangements with V and J called. Such tables lack part of the clones; where checked against another copy, unresolved V genes explain under half of the gap, and the rest is unexplained. D and trimming come from the DNA, and the V and J calls and clone size come from that table. The sample table contains about a million clones; only one count was recorded for 60% to 85% of them. The top ten constitute about 0.94% of the sample.

This sample was included in a study of shared clonotypes between healthy human individuals (dated by TCRdb to about 2020). Context from the whole study: The cohort included three men and a couple of women between 18 and 49 years of age. For each donor, three plates each were used for CD4 naive and CD4 memory, two plates were used for CD8 naive, and one plate was used for CD8 memory. To estimate repertoire size and how much clonotype sharing occurs between individuals, the study deeply sequenced the blood TCR repertoires of roughly 5 healthy adults. Libraries were prepared and TCR repertoires were sequenced by different laboratories using diverse techniques, in order to increase sequencing depth and limit assay-specific biases. Per donor, leukapheresis produced somewhere between about 0.94 and 9.5 billion PBMCs. Here is what the overall study found, with its caveats: Across a few donors, approximately 4.9% of naive CD4, roughly 3.3% of naive CD8, roughly 2.3% of memory CD4, and under 0.45% of memory CD8 clonotypes were shared. Sampling was limited to blood, and TCR repertoires in tissue likely differ from TCR repertoires in blood. Based on pairwise subsampling, the degree of clonotype sharing among donors was expected to be affected by sequencing depth. Compared with non-shared clonotypes, clonotypes shared by all four sorted-subset donors had higher generation probabilities. Rarefaction of sorted-subset datasets indicated incomplete sequencing despite the large sequencing depth. Estimated clonotype richness was generally larger for naive than for memory subsets. Because the study included a small number of donors, the genetic and exposure-history diversity represented was limited.

The clonotype originates from a man younger than 35 in good health. Some clones in this sample may be carry-over from other donors' samples. Sequencing was done on a sample of memory CD4+ T cells from PBMCs. According to the study, the label for this sample's cell subset or site signals: CD45RA-negative fraction. The V and J genes are TRBV27 and TRBJ2-7, and the D gene may be TRBD1, 6 bases matching. The DNA is as follows: TGTGCCAGCAGTTCCCACAGGGATCCCTACGAGCAGTACTTC. Translation gives CASSSHRDPYEQYF.